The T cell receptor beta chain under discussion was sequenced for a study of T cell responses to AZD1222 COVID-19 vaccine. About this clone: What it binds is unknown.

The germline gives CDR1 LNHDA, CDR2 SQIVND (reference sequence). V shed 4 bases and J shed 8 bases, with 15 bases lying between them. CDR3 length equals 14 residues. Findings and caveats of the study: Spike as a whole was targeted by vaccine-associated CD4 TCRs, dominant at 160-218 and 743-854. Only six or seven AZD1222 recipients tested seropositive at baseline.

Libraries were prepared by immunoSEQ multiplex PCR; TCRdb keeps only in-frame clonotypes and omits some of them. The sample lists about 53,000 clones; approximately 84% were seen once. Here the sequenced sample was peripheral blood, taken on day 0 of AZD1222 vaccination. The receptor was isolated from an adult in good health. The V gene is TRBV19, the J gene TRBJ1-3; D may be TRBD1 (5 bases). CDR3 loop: CASSSQGTGYTIYF. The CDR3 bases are TGTGCCAGTAGTAGCCAGGGTACTGGTTACACCATATATTTT.